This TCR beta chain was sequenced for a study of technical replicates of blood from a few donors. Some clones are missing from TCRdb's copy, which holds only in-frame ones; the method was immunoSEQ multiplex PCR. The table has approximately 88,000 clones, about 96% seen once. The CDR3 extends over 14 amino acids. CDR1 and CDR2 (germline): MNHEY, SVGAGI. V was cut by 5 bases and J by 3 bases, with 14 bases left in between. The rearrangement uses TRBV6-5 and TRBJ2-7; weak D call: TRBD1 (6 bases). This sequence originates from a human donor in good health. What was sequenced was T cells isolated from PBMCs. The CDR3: CASSPGTRVYEQYF. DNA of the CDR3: TGTGCCAGCAGTCCCGGGACAAGGGTCTACGAGCAGTACTTC.